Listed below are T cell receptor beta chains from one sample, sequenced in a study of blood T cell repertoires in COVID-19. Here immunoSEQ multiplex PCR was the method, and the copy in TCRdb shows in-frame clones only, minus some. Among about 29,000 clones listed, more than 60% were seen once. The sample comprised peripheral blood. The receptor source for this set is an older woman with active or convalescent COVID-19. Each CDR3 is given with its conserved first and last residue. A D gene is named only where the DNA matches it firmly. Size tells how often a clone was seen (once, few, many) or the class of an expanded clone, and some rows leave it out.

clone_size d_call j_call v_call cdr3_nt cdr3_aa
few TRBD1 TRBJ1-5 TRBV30 TGTGCCTGGAGTGGGGACAGGGGGTCTGGTCAGCCCCAGCATTTT CAWSGDRGSGQPQHF
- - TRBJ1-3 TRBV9 TGTGCCAGCTCCCTCGGGAGCTCTGGAAACACCATATATTTT CASSLGSSGNTIYF
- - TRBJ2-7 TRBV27 TGTGCCAGCAGTTTGTCCCAGGCGGGAAGCTCCTACGAGCAGTACTTC CASSLSQAGSSYEQYF
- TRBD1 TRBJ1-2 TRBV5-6 TGTGCCAGCAGCCTCCGGGACAGACTAACTTATGGCTACACCTTC CASSLRDRLTYGYTF
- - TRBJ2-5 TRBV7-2 TGTGCCAGCAGCCTGGGGGGGACCCAGTACTTC CASSLGGTQYF
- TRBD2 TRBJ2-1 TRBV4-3 TGCGCCAGCAGTCCAGGCAGCGGGAGCCGCGTTGATGAGCAGTTCTTC CASSPGSGSRVDEQFF
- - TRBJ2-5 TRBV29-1 TGCAGCGCCAGACGCTATCGGGGGGCAGAAGAGACCCAGTACTTC CSARRYRGAEETQYF
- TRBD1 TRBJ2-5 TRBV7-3 TGTGCCAGCAGCTCATCACAGGGGGGAACCCAGTACTTC CASSSSQGGTQYF
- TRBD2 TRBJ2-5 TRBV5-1 TGCGCCAGCAGCTTGGACCTAGCGGGAGAGAAGACCCAGTACTTC CASSLDLAGEKTQYF
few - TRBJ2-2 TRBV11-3 TGTGCCAGCAGCAAAACAGCCGCGAACACCGGGGAGCTGTTTTTT CASSKTAANTGELFF
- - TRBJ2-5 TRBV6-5 TGTGCCAGCAGCGTCGGGGGCCAAGAGACCCAGTACTTC CASSVGGQETQYF
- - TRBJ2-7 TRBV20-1 TGCAGTGCTTTAGGGGGCTACGAGCAGTACTTC CSALGGYEQYF
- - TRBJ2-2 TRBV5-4 TGTGCCAGCAGCTTGAGGACAGACACCGGGGAGCTGTTTTTT CASSLRTDTGELFF
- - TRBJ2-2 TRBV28 TGTGCCAGCAGTTTTCGAGGGGGCACCGGGGAGCTGTTTTTT CASSFRGGTGELFF